A single sample is the source of the 17 T cell receptor beta chains below, sequenced in a study of OX40 agonist ivuxolimab in advanced cancers. Library prep was done by the immunoSEQ multiplex PCR assay. TCRdb re-hosts the immuneACCESS table, in-frame sequences only. Its copies lack some clones; in the studies checked, an unresolved V gene accounts for under half of them, and the cause for the rest is not known. Present in this sample are tens of thousands of clones, about nine tenths of which were seen just once. Of the sample, roughly 0.56% is held by the ten largest clones. The sample here was CD4+ or CD8+ T cells sorted from blood, taken in a trial of the OX40 agonist ivuxolimab. These receptors all stem from an adult with an advanced solid tumor such as melanoma, head and neck, liver or kidney cancer.

V gene TRBV5-4 combines with J gene TRBJ2-3; perhaps D is TRBD1 or TRBD2 (5 bases each). Germline-derived CDR1 and CDR2 are SGHNT and YYREEE (reference sequence). V lost 2 bases and J lost 5, with 12 bases in between. This CDR3 is built from 14 residues. The CDR3 coding sequence is TGTGCCAGCAGCTTACCTCCGGGACGAGATACGCAGTATTTT. This gives the protein CASSLPPGRDTQYF.

The rearrangement links TRBV28 to TRBJ1-5; D not certain. The germline V gene has CDR1 MDHEN and CDR2 SYDVKM. The CDR3 extends over 14 amino acids. Trimming cost V 2 bases and J 3 bases, with 8 bases left between them. CDR3 nucleotides: TGTGCCAGCAGTTTAGGGCCGCCCAATCAGCCCCAGCATTTT. Translating it yields CASSLGPPNQPQHF.

This chain uses TRBV5-4 with TRBJ2-5; TRBD2 is a possible D gene (5 bases). The CDR3 loop spans 16 amino acids. The germline CDR1 and CDR2 sequences are SGHNT and YYREEE (reference sequence). Trimming took 0 bases from V and 7 from J, leaving 19 bases between them. CDR3 DNA: TGTGCCAGCAGCTTGGGCCTAGGGAGCGAACCAGGGACCCAGTACTTC. Amino acid sequence: CASSLGLGSEPGTQYF.

The chain joins TRBV27 to TRBJ2-5; no definite D call. Looked up from germline, CDR1 is MNHEY and CDR2 is SMNVEV (reference sequence). The CDR3 has 15 amino acids. Between the trimmed V and J ends, which lost 10 bases and 3 bases, there was a span of 21 bases. The CDR3 DNA follows: TGTGCCACCAGACGGCGTTTGCTGGCCGAAGAGACCCAGTACTTC. Translated: CATRRRLLAEETQYF.

The rearrangement uses TRBV5-1 and TRBJ2-2; possible D gene TRBD2, 6 bases. This CDR3 is 15 amino acids long. V dropped 0 bases and J dropped 2 bases, with 8 bases sitting between them. CDR1 SGHRS and CDR2 YFSETQ come from the germline V gene. CDR3 sequence (DNA): TGCGCCAGCAGCTTGGTACTAGCTAACACCGGGGAGCTGTTTTTT. It yields the protein CASSLVLANTGELFF. The whole variable domain, filled in from reference TRBV5-1 and TRBJ2-2, reads KAGVTQTPRYLIKTRGQQVTLSCSPISGHRSVSWYQQTPGQGLQFLFEYFSETQRNKGNFPGRFSGRQFSNSRSEMNVSTLELGDSALYLCASSLVLANTGELFFGEGSRLTVL.

This clone was seen only once. This sequence joins TRBV6-1 and TRBJ1-5; D remains ambiguous. CDR1 and CDR2 (germline): MNHNS, SASEGT. This CDR3 has 14 residues. Trimming cost V 7 bases and J 0 bases, with 10 bases left between them. CDR3: CASTTQLSNQPQHF. CDR3 DNA sequence: TGTGCCAGCACCACACAGCTTAGCAATCAGCCCCAGCATTTT.

The V and J genes are TRBV19 and TRBJ2-5; 7 nucleotides line up with TRBD2. Germline V gene lookup returns CDR1 LNHDA and CDR2 SQIVND (reference sequence). The V gene end was trimmed by 5 bases and the J gene end by 1 base; junction bases not matched to a gene: 1. The CDR3 runs 13 residues. DNA of the CDR3: TGTGCCAGTAGTGGGACTATCCAAGAGACCCAGTACTTC. Protein product: CASSGTIQETQYF.

The CDR3 protein is CASSIGFGGYTF. CDR3 sequence (DNA): TGTGCCAGTAGTATCGGGTTCGGGGGCTACACCTTC. V usage is TRBV19 and J usage is TRBJ1-2; D gene uncertain. Germline values: CDR1 LNHDA, CDR2 SQIVND (reference sequence). V was trimmed by 3 bases and J by 8 bases, leaving 10 bases between them. This CDR3 region has 12 residues. Looking up the rest from reference TRBV19 and TRBJ1-2 gives the full variable domain: DGGITQSPKYLFRKEGQNVTLSCEQNLNHDAMYWYRQDPGQGLRLIYYSQIVNDFQKGDIAEGYSVSREKKESFPLTVTSAQKNPTAFYLCASSIGFGGYTFGSGTRLTVV.

V is TRBV5-4 and J is TRBJ2-7; no definite D call. CDR3 length: 15 amino acids. With 4 bases removed from V and 0 bases from J, the gap between germline ends came to 14 bases. Germline CDR1 SGHNT, CDR2 YYREEE (reference sequence). This CDR3 is CASSLGPLSSYEQYF. The CDR3 DNA is TGTGCCAGCAGCCTAGGACCCCTGAGCTCCTACGAGCAGTACTTC. The full variable domain, completed using reference TRBV5-4 and TRBJ2-7, is ETGVTQSPTHLIKTRGQQVTLRCSSQSGHNTVSWYQQALGQGPQFIFQYYREEENGRGNFPPRFSGLQFPNYSSELNVNALELDDSALYLCASSLGPLSSYEQYFGPGTRLTVT.

This chain joins TRBV30 and TRBJ2-1; no clear D. CDR1 and CDR2 from the germline V gene are GTSNPN and SVGIG (reference sequence). The CDR3 runs 11 residues. V lost 5 bases and J 6 bases, leaving 8 bases between the germline ends. CDR3 in DNA: TGTGCCTGGTCAACCCGCAATGAGCAGTTCTTC. Amino acid sequence: CAWSTRNEQFF. The full variable domain, its missing parts supplied by reference TRBV30 and TRBJ2-1, is SQTIHQWPATLVQPVGSPLSLECTVEGTSNPNLYWYRQAAGRGLQLLFYSVGIGQISSEVPQNLSASRPQDRQFILSSKKLLLSDSGFYLCAWSTRNEQFFGPGTRLTVL.

This chain uses TRBV29-1 with TRBJ1-2; 10 bases fit TRBD1. The CDR3 is 14 residues long. V trimming: 1 base; J trimming: 5 bases; junction bases outside the gene matches: 4. CDR1 SQVTM and CDR2 ANQGSEA come from the germline V gene. This CDR3 is CSVEGDRGRYGYTF. In DNA form, the CDR3 reads TGCAGCGTTGAAGGGGACAGGGGAAGGTATGGCTACACCTTC. Full variable domain (remainder filled in from reference TRBV29-1 and TRBJ1-2): SAVISQKPSRDICQRGTSLTIQCQVDSQVTMMFWYRQQPGQSLTLIATANQGSEATYESGFVIDKFPISRPNLTFSTLTVSNMSPEDSSIYLCSVEGDRGRYGYTFGSGTRLTVV.

V is TRBV30 and J is TRBJ1-6, with D possibly TRBD1 on 6 matching bases. CDR1 GTSNPN and CDR2 SVGIG come from the germline V gene (reference sequence). CDR3 size: 14 residues. The ends were cut back, 4 bases at V and 7 bases at J, with 14 bases in the middle. The DNA of the CDR3 is TGTGCCTGGAACACAGGGTTAGGGAATTCACCCCTCCACTTT. It translates to CAWNTGLGNSPLHF.

The chain combines TRBV11-1 with TRBJ2-3; the D is unclear. This CDR3 has 13 amino acids. Germline values: CDR1 SGHAT, CDR2 FQDESV (reference sequence). Deletions cut 5 bases from V and 7 bases from J, with 13 bases between. CDR3 in DNA: TGTGCCAGCAGCCCAAACCGGGTTAATACGCAGTATTTT. Protein sequence: CASSPNRVNTQYF.

The CDR3 is CASSEGAGQLNTLPKAFF. As DNA, the CDR3 is TGTGCCAGCAGTGAAGGCGCTGGACAGCTCAATACCCTACCAAAAGCTTTCTTT. The chain couples TRBV6-1 to TRBJ1-1; D is possibly TRBD1 (6 bases). Germline V gene data show CDR1 as MNHNS and CDR2 as SASEGT. Trimming pared 1 base from V and 9 bases from J, leaving 27 bases between. This CDR3 region has 18 residues.

The chain joins TRBV20-1 to TRBJ2-5; D is unclear. The CDR3 contains 11 residues. Germline lookup yields CDR1 DFQATT and CDR2 SNEGSKA (reference sequence). V lost 0 bases to trimming and J lost 7 bases, with 6 bases between them. CDR3 residues: CSARDLTTQYF. The DNA of the CDR3 is TGCAGTGCTAGAGATTTAACGACCCAGTACTTC.

The rearrangement joins TRBV27 to TRBJ2-7; tentative D call: TRBD2 (6 bases). The V and J ends lost 0 bases and 1 base respectively, with 10 bases between them. CDR1 MNHEY and CDR2 SMNVEV come from the germline V gene (reference sequence). The length of the CDR3 is 15 residues. This chain's CDR3 is CASSLSKTRSYEQYF. CDR3 nucleotide sequence: TGTGCCAGCAGTTTATCTAAGACTAGGTCCTACGAGCAGTACTTC.

In its sample, this clone was seen a few times. In nucleotides, the CDR3 is TGTGCCTGGAGGAAGAACACTGAAGCTTTCTTT. Protein product: CAWRKNTEAFF. This chain joins TRBV30 and TRBJ1-1; D is uncertain. CDR3 length equals 11 residues. V gave up 3 bases and J gave up 1 base, with 3 bases separating them. Looked up from germline, CDR1 is GTSNPN and CDR2 is SVGIG (reference sequence).